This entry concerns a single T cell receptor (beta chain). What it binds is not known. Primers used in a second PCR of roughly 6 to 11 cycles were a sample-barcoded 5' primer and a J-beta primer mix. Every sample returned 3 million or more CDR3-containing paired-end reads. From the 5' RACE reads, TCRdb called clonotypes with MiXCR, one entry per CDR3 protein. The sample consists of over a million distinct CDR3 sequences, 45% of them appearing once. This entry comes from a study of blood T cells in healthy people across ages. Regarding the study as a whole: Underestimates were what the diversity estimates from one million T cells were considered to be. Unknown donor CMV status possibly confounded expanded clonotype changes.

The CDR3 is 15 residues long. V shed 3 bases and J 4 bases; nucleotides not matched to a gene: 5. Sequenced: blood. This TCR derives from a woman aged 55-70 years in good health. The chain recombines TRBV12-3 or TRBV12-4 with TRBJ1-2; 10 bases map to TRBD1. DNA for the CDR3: TGTGCCAGCAGTTTCAAGACAGGGGGCATCTATGGCTACACCTTC. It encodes CASSFKTGGIYGYTF.